The 18 T cell receptor beta chains below all came from one sample that was sequenced in a study of PD-1 blockade in classical Hodgkin lymphoma (dated by TCRdb to the early 2020s). What the time point label conveys for this sample: cycle 1 day 1 (C1D1), immediately before nivolumab initiation. All trial patients had relapsed after autologous stem cell transplantation, with cohorts A, B and C differing in prior brentuximab vedotin exposure. CD4+ T cells were purified from thawed PBMCs by magnetic negative selection with a Miltenyi CD4+ T cell isolation kit. Preparation of the library involved the immunoSEQ multiplex PCR assay. The source is immuneACCESS, and TCRdb retained only in-frame sequences with V and J called. Part of the clones is not carried over; for the studies checked, unresolved V genes explain less than half of this, and the remainder is unexplained. The sample table records about 12,000 clones; approximately 80% of these occur just once. Clones ranked in the top ten supply roughly 1.6% of the sample.

The specimen comprised CD4+ T cells from blood, sampled at baseline. All receptors derive from a human donor with classical Hodgkin lymphoma.

The chain couples TRBV4-3 to TRBJ1-6; D is unresolved. V was clipped by 0 bases and J by 6 bases, with 6 bases between them. In germline, CDR1 is LGHNA, CDR2 YSLEER. This CDR3 comprises 14 residues. The DNA of the CDR3 is TGCGCCAGCAGCCAAGATTTTAGTAATTCACCCCTCCACTTT. Its translation is CASSQDFSNSPLHF.

The CDR3 region is CASSRTDTQYF. As DNA, the CDR3 is TGTGCCAGCAGCCGCACAGATACGCAGTATTTT. V and J are TRBV11-3 and TRBJ2-3; D is undetermined. Germline V lookup: CDR1 SGHNT, CDR2 YENEEA. This CDR3 comprises 11 residues. V was pared by 5 bases and J by 1 base, with 1 base between.

J is TRBJ2-6 and V is TRBV27; D gene uncertain. Trimming left V 4 bases short and J 4 bases short, with 8 bases between. The CDR3 is 14 residues long. CDR1 and CDR2 (germline): MNHEY, SMNVEV (reference sequence). CDR3 DNA: TGTGCCAGCAGTTCGGCCTCCGGGGCCAACGTCCTGACTTTC. Translation: CASSSASGANVLTF.

The V gene is TRBV4-3, the J gene TRBJ1-2; no reliable D call. The germline V and J ends were trimmed by 4 bases and 8 bases, with 23 bases remaining between them. From germline, CDR1 is LGHNA and CDR2 YSLEER. CDR3 length: 16 residues. This CDR3 reads CASSLQVSSDFLGYTF. The DNA of the CDR3 is TGCGCCAGCAGCCTTCAAGTTTCATCGGACTTTCTGGGCTACACCTTC.

The chain recombines TRBV30 with TRBJ2-7; D is perhaps TRBD1 (7 bases). CDR1 GTSNPN and CDR2 SVGIG come from the germline V gene (reference sequence). V lost 0 bases and J lost 2, with 29 bases in between. The CDR3 has 20 residues. The CDR3 here is CAWSVFFGGREWQGAYEQYF. CDR3 DNA sequence: TGTGCCTGGAGTGTATTTTTTGGGGGGCGCGAGTGGCAGGGGGCCTACGAGCAGTACTTC.

The chain has TRBV28 and TRBJ1-1, with D hard to call. Germline CDR1 and CDR2: MDHEN and SYDVKM. The length of the CDR3 is 12 residues. V was trimmed by 6 bases and J by 4 bases, leaving 9 bases between them. CDR3 region: CASSKFRTEAFF. The DNA for the CDR3 is TGTGCCAGCAGCAAATTTCGCACTGAAGCTTTCTTT. Based on the CDR3 plus reference TRBV28 and TRBJ1-1, the full variable domain is DVKVTQSSRYLVKRTGEKVFLECVQDMDHENMFWYRQDPGLGLRLIYFSYDVKMKEKGDIPEGYSVSREKKERFSLILESASTNQTSMYLCASSKFRTEAFFGQGTRLTVV.

CDR3 in amino acids: CASSNSGGARETQYF. The CDR3 DNA follows: TGCGCCAGCAGCAATAGCGGGGGGGCGCGAGAGACCCAGTACTTC. The J gene is TRBJ2-5, the V gene TRBV5-1, with 11 positions matching TRBD2. CDR3 size: 15 residues. With 4 bases clipped from V and 4 bases from J, the junction kept 6 bases outside the gene matches. Germline V gene sequence: CDR1 SGHRS, CDR2 YFSETQ. Filled out from reference TRBV5-1 and TRBJ2-5, the complete variable domain reads KAGVTQTPRYLIKTRGQQVTLSCSPISGHRSVSWYQQTPGQGLQFLFEYFSETQRNKGNFPGRFSGRQFSNSRSEMNVSTLELGDSALYLCASSNSGGARETQYFGPGTRLLVL.

In its sample, this clone is medium-sized. The chain couples TRBV19 to TRBJ1-4; no clear D gene. This CDR3 contains 10 residues. Germline CDR1 LNHDA, CDR2 SQIVND (reference sequence). Trimming pared 7 bases from V and 6 bases from J, leaving 3 bases between. This CDR3 is CASKDEKLFF. The DNA of the CDR3 is TGTGCCAGTAAGGATGAAAAACTGTTTTTT.

This chain uses TRBV7-6 with TRBJ1-3; possible D gene TRBD1, 6 bases. CDR3 size: 18 residues. Germline lookup yields CDR1 SGHVS and CDR2 FNYEAQ. V was cut by 1 base and J by 0 bases, with 16 bases left in between. CDR3 region: CASSLGTALSSSGNTIYF. DNA of the CDR3: TGTGCCAGCAGCTTAGGGACAGCACTTAGTTCCTCTGGAAACACCATATATTTT.

The V call is TRBV18, the J call TRBJ2-3; D is unclear. Germline loops: CDR1 KGHSH, CDR2 LQKENI. V was cut by 1 base and J by 4 bases, with 6 bases left in between. CDR3 length: 13 amino acids. CDR3 sequence reads: CASSPLAADTQYF. The CDR3 DNA is TGTGCCAGCTCACCACTGGCAGCAGATACGCAGTATTTT. The full variable domain, rest sourced from reference TRBV18 and TRBJ2-3, is NAGVMQNPRHLVRRRGQEARLRCSPMKGHSHVYWYRQLPEEGLKFMVYLQKENIIDESGMPKERFSAEFPKEGPSILRIQQVVRGDSAAYFCASSPLAADTQYFGPGTRLTVL.

The chain is built from TRBV6-5 and TRBJ2-7; D might be TRBD1 (6 bases). Between the trimmed V and J ends, which lost 4 bases and 5 bases, there was a span of 18 bases. From germline, CDR1 is MNHEY and CDR2 SVGAGI. This CDR3 region has 15 residues. This CDR3 is CASSSSGTFLDEQYF. For the CDR3, the DNA is TGTGCCAGCAGTTCCTCCGGGACATTTCTCGACGAGCAGTACTTC.

This sequence joins TRBV5-6 and TRBJ2-5, with D unresolved. The CDR3 loop spans 15 amino acids. The germline gives CDR1 SGHDT, CDR2 YYEEEE. The ends were cut back, 0 bases at V and 0 bases at J, with 9 bases in the middle. CDR3 DNA: TGTGCCAGCAGCTTGGTGTCCACGTACCAAGAGACCCAGTACTTC. Translated: CASSLVSTYQETQYF.

This clone showed up just once. The J gene is TRBJ2-7, the V gene TRBV4-3; 8 nucleotides line up with TRBD1. In germline, CDR1 is LGHNA, CDR2 YSLEER. The CDR3 sequence is 16 residues long. The junction had 9 bases not matched to a gene; V was cut back by 2 bases and J by 3 bases. CDR3 coding DNA: TGCGCCAGCAGCCAAAGGGACAGGCTGGCTGGCTACGAGCAGTACTTC. Amino acid sequence: CASSQRDRLAGYEQYF.

This chain uses TRBV23-1 with TRBJ2-3, with a possible D match to TRBD1 (5 bases). TRBV23-1 is sorted into the ORF group, with uncertain function. V lost 6 bases to trimming and J lost 0 bases, with 13 bases between them. The CDR3 has 15 amino acids. The CDR3 loop is CASRFHRKSTDTQYF. For the CDR3, the DNA is TGCGCCAGCAGATTCCACAGGAAAAGCACAGATACGCAGTATTTT.

This sequence joins TRBV18 and TRBJ2-5; 10 bases align to TRBD1. The CDR3 has 14 amino acids. Trimming took 5 bases from V and 5 from J; bases not matched to a gene: 5. The germline V gene has CDR1 KGHSH and CDR2 LQKENI. The CDR3 DNA reads as TGTGCCAGCTCAATAAGGACAGGGGGTGAGACCCAGTACTTC. This codes for CASSIRTGGETQYF.

The chain recombines TRBV10-3 with TRBJ2-7; no firm D call. The germline gives CDR1 ENHRY, CDR2 SYGVKD. The length of the CDR3 is 15 residues. V was shortened by 3 bases and J by 3 bases, with 15 bases between the two germline ends. CDR3 coding DNA: TGTGCCATCAGTGACCTATCCTCAGGATACTACGAGCAGTACTTC. Translated, it gives CAISDLSSGYYEQYF.

The rearrangement uses TRBV5-6 and TRBJ2-2, with a tentative D call TRBD1 (6 bases). Trimming pared 1 base from V and 4 bases from J, leaving 23 bases between. This CDR3 contains 19 residues. Germline V gene lookup returns CDR1 SGHDT and CDR2 YYEEEE. The CDR3 loop is CASSLRDTGIIKFTGELFF. Written as DNA, the CDR3 is TGTGCCAGCAGCTTGCGGGACACGGGAATTATTAAATTCACCGGGGAGCTGTTTTTT.

The J gene is TRBJ1-4, the V gene TRBV7-9; TRBD1 aligns across 8 bases. V was pared by 2 bases and J by 6 bases, with 5 bases of the junction left unmatched. Germline V gene sequence: CDR1 SEHNR, CDR2 FQNEAQ (reference sequence). This CDR3 comprises 15 residues. The CDR3 DNA is TGTGCCAGCAGCTTACAGGGGGCCGAGGATGAAAAACTGTTTTTT. Its translation is CASSLQGAEDEKLFF.